These 30 T cell receptor beta chains were sequenced from one sample in a study of cytomegalovirus exposure and HLA in healthy donors. 13 Jbeta primers and 60 Vbeta primers were used for the PCR. Repertoires were generated with immunoSEQ multiplex PCR, while TCRdb's copy carries only in-frame clones and drops some. The table includes approximately 180,000 clones, roughly 77% detected once. The sequencing input was PBMCs. The receptor source for this set is a woman aged 50 to 65 in good health and CMV-seronegative.

V and J are TRBV28 and TRBJ2-1, with TRBD2 matching 9 bases. V gave up 4 bases and J gave up 4 bases; unmatched junction bases: 17. This CDR3 has 19 amino acids. Germline lookup yields CDR1 MDHEN and CDR2 SYDVKM. The CDR3 loop is CASSSLEAGGPARYNEQFF. In DNA, the CDR3 is TGTGCCAGCAGTTCCCTGGAGGCGGGAGGGCCTGCCCGGTACAATGAGCAGTTCTTC.

The rearrangement joins TRBV18 to TRBJ1-1, with TRBD1 as a possible D gene (6 bases). The CDR3 totals 13 residues. The germline gives CDR1 KGHSH, CDR2 LQKENI. Deletions cut 2 bases from V and 6 bases from J, with 10 bases between. The CDR3 DNA reads as TGTGCCAGCTCACCAAAAGGGGGTTCTGAAGCTTTCTTT. This encodes CASSPKGGSEAFF. The entire variable domain, with the rest obtained from reference TRBV18 and TRBJ1-1, is as follows: NAGVMQNPRHLVRRRGQEARLRCSPMKGHSHVYWYRQLPEEGLKFMVYLQKENIIDESGMPKERFSAEFPKEGPSILRIQQVVRGDSAAYFCASSPKGGSEAFFGQGTRLTVV.

The J gene is TRBJ1-2, the V gene TRBV19; 9 positions match TRBD1. The CDR3 spans 16 residues. Germline trimming cut 8 bases from V and 3 bases from J; bases unmatched to any gene: 13. Per germline, CDR1 LNHDA and CDR2 SQIVND (reference sequence). The CDR3 sequence is CASHSPDRGNYYGYTF. CDR3 nucleotides: TGTGCCAGTCACTCCCCGGACAGGGGAAATTACTATGGCTACACCTTC.

The chain uses TRBV5-1 and TRBJ2-1; perhaps TRBD2 as D (5 bases). The CDR3 is 14 residues long. Per the germline V gene, CDR1 is SGHRS and CDR2 is YFSETQ. The germline V and J ends were trimmed by 0 bases and 3 bases, with 7 bases remaining between them. The CDR3 here is CASSLGGLYNEQFF. The CDR3 coding sequence is TGCGCCAGCAGCTTGGGAGGACTCTACAATGAGCAGTTCTTC.

Only one count was recorded for this clone. The chain combines TRBV5-1 with TRBJ1-2, with 7 bases lining up with TRBD1. V gave up 4 bases and J gave up 2 bases; unmatched junction bases: 8. This CDR3 spans 15 amino acids. Germline loops: CDR1 SGHRS, CDR2 YFSETQ. This CDR3 is CASSTRQGTNYGYTF. The CDR3 bases are TGCGCCAGCAGCACTAGACAGGGCACGAACTATGGCTACACCTTC. The variable domain in full, completed from reference TRBV5-1 and TRBJ1-2, reads KAGVTQTPRYLIKTRGQQVTLSCSPISGHRSVSWYQQTPGQGLQFLFEYFSETQRNKGNFPGRFSGRQFSNSRSEMNVSTLELGDSALYLCASSTRQGTNYGYTFGSGTRLTVV.

The V gene is TRBV7-2, the J gene TRBJ1-2; D is possibly TRBD1 (5 bases). The CDR3 loop spans 15 amino acids. Trimming took 0 bases from V and 2 from J, leaving 10 bases between them. The germline V gene has CDR1 SGHTA and CDR2 FQGNSA. CDR3 sequence (DNA): TGTGCCAGCAGCTTAGCGCTGACAGAGAACTATGGCTACACCTTC. Protein product: CASSLALTENYGYTF.

The chain joins TRBV7-8 to TRBJ2-5; 13 positions agree with TRBD2. The ends lost 5 bases at V and 4 bases at J; junction bases unmatched: 7. The germline gives CDR1 SGHVS, CDR2 FQNEAQ. This CDR3 has 16 residues. The CDR3 sequence: CASSLLAGGPGETQYF. The DNA of the CDR3 is TGTGCCAGCAGCCTACTAGCGGGGGGGCCGGGAGAGACCCAGTACTTC.

This clone was recorded once. J is TRBJ2-3 and V is TRBV7-9; D is possibly TRBD1 (6 bases). Trimming removed 10 bases at V and 1 base at J, with 9 bases between. CDR1 and CDR2 from the germline V gene are SEHNR and FQNEAQ (reference sequence). CDR3 length: 12 amino acids. CDR3 amino acids: CAIRQGTDTQYF. CDR3 in DNA: TGTGCCATAAGACAGGGCACAGATACGCAGTATTTT.

The chain carries TRBV9 and TRBJ1-2, with no clear D. The CDR3 consists of 12 residues. Germline CDR1 reads SGDLS; CDR2 reads YYNGEE. V gave up 0 bases and J gave up 7 bases, with 7 bases separating them. CDR3 protein: CASSVEGLGYTF. CDR3 sequence (DNA): TGTGCCAGCAGCGTAGAAGGACTTGGCTACACCTTC.

This clone appeared once. This chain connects TRBV6-5 to TRBJ2-7; 8 nucleotides line up with TRBD1. Trimming cost V 6 bases and J 0 bases; bases outside gene matches: 7. This CDR3 comprises 15 residues. Germline V lookup: CDR1 MNHEY, CDR2 SVGAGI. The CDR3 nucleotides are TGTGCCAGCAGCCGAACAGGGGGGAGCTCCTACGAGCAGTACTTC. This sequence encodes CASSRTGGSSYEQYF.

The J gene is TRBJ2-7, the V gene TRBV6-5; D may be TRBD1 (6 bases). V was clipped by 2 bases and J by 3 bases, with 14 bases between them. The germline V gene has CDR1 MNHEY and CDR2 SVGAGI. The CDR3 spans 15 residues. Written as DNA, the CDR3 is TGTGCCAGCAGTTACGGGGGCAGGCCTAACTACGAGCAGTACTTC. This encodes CASSYGGRPNYEQYF.

On this clone: Different DNA sequences within this sample yield the same CDR3. The genes are TRBV5-4 and TRBJ1-4; D is ambiguous. Germline values: CDR1 SGHNT, CDR2 YYREEE (reference sequence). V was cut by 0 bases and J by 5 bases, with 11 bases left in between. The CDR3 is made up of 15 amino acids. The CDR3: CASSLVGGENEKLFF. The CDR3 DNA sequence: TGTGCCAGCAGCTTGGTCGGCGGGGAGAATGAAAAACTGTTTTTT.

This chain uses TRBV10-3 with TRBJ1-6; the match to TRBD1 covers 9 bases. The CDR3 totals 13 residues. With 8 bases clipped from V and 7 bases from J, the junction kept 3 bases outside the gene matches. Germline V gene data show CDR1 as ENHRY and CDR2 as SYGVKD. The chain's CDR3 is CAIGDRGNSPLHF. As DNA, the CDR3 is TGTGCCATCGGAGACAGGGGGAATTCACCCCTCCACTTT.

The chain has TRBV6-5 and TRBJ1-2; D not resolved. CDR1 is MNHEY and CDR2 is SVGAGI in the germline V gene. Trimming cost V 4 bases and J 8 bases, with 8 bases left between them. The CDR3 is made up of 11 amino acids. The CDR3 loop reads CASSWPGGYTF. The CDR3 region has the DNA TGTGCCAGCAGTTGGCCGGGGGGCTACACCTTC.

The chain combines TRBV28 with TRBJ2-7, with 10 bases matching TRBD1. This CDR3 is built from 14 residues. Germline V CDR1 and CDR2: MDHEN, SYDVKM. V shed 4 bases, J shed 3 bases, and the junction held 3 bases outside the gene matches. Here the CDR3 reads CASSYGQGGYEQYF. The CDR3 nucleotides read TGTGCCAGCAGTTACGGACAGGGGGGCTACGAGCAGTACTTC.

The V call is TRBV4-3, the J call TRBJ1-1; D ambiguous. CDR1 LGHNA and CDR2 YSLEER come from the germline V gene. V gave up 2 bases and J gave up 8 bases, with 6 bases separating them. This CDR3 region has 11 residues. CDR3 residues: CASSQRGEAFF. The CDR3 bases are TGCGCCAGCAGCCAACGAGGAGAAGCTTTCTTT.

The CDR3 here is CASSEGTSADTQYF. In DNA, the CDR3 is TGTGCCAGCAGTGAGGGGACTAGTGCAGATACGCAGTATTTT. The chain has TRBV2 and TRBJ2-3; TRBD2 matches at 8 bases. Trimming took 3 bases from V and 4 from J; bases not matched to a gene: 3. The CDR3 is 14 amino acids. Germline-derived CDR1 and CDR2 are SNHLY and FYNNEI. Using reference TRBV2 and TRBJ2-3 for the parts outside the CDR3, the full variable domain is EPEVTQTPSHQVTQMGQEVILRCVPISNHLYFYWYRQILGQKVEFLVSFYNNEISEKSEIFDDQFSVERPDGSNFTLKIRSTKLEDSAMYFCASSEGTSADTQYFGPGTRLTVL.

J is TRBJ1-2 and V is TRBV28; 9 bases map to TRBD1. CDR1 and CDR2 (germline): MDHEN, SYDVKM. The length of the CDR3 is 15 residues. With V trimmed by 4 bases and J by 8 bases, 11 bases remained unmatched. The CDR3 loop reads CASSSRLQGAGGYTF. CDR3 sequence (DNA): TGTGCCAGCAGTTCCCGATTACAGGGGGCCGGAGGCTACACCTTC.

This clone occurred once. The V call is TRBV7-2, the J call TRBJ2-7; perhaps TRBD2 as D (6 bases). The CDR3 length is 16 residues. Trimming stripped 1 base from V and 2 bases from J, with 15 bases between. Germline CDR1 and CDR2: SGHTA and FQGNSA. Written as DNA, the CDR3 is TGTGCCAGCAGCTTAGATAGCGCAGGGACTCCCTACGAGCAGTACTTC. Its translation is CASSLDSAGTPYEQYF. Full variable domain (missing parts from reference TRBV7-2 and TRBJ2-7): GAGVSQSPSNKVTEKGKDVELRCDPISGHTALYWYRQSLGQGLEFLIYFQGNSAPDKSGLPSDRFSAERTGGSVSTLTIQRTQQEDSAVYLCASSLDSAGTPYEQYFGPGTRLTVT.

The chain carries TRBV5-8 and TRBJ2-3; 10 bases are a match to TRBD2. After removal of 4 bases from V and 7 bases from J, the junction contained 9 bases not matched to a gene. The germline CDR1 and CDR2 sequences are SGHTS and YDEGEE. The CDR3 extends over 15 amino acids. CDR3 DNA sequence: TGTGCCAGCAGCCCAAAGCGGGAGGGCTTGTATACGCAGTATTTT. The encoded protein is CASSPKREGLYTQYF.

The V call is TRBV11-3, the J call TRBJ2-7; the match to TRBD1 covers 7 bases. J lost 3 bases, V lost 5 bases, and 7 bases had no gene match. Per the germline V gene, CDR1 is SGHNT and CDR2 is YENEEA. The CDR3 covers 14 residues. The CDR3 reads CASSPPGGIYEQYF. The DNA of the CDR3 is TGTGCCAGCAGCCCCCCAGGGGGTATCTACGAGCAGTACTTC.

This chain links TRBV2 with TRBJ1-1, with D perhaps TRBD1 (6 bases). V was shortened by 6 bases and J by 1 base, with 21 bases between the two germline ends. This CDR3 contains 17 residues. CDR1 is SNHLY, CDR2 FYNNEI, per germline. The CDR3 region has the DNA TGTGCCAGCAGCTGGGGGCACCTCTCAGGGAAGAACACTGAAGCTTTCTTT. As protein: CASSWGHLSGKNTEAFF.

The chain recombines TRBV6-1 with TRBJ1-5, with D unresolved. The CDR3 is 14 residues long. Between the trimmed V and J ends, which lost 4 bases and 0 bases, there was a span of 7 bases. Germline values: CDR1 MNHNS, CDR2 SASEGT. The CDR3 nucleotides read TGTGCCAGCAGTGGGGAGCATAGCAATCAGCCCCAGCATTTT. Translating gives CASSGEHSNQPQHF.

Regarding this clone: Compared with germline, one end of the junction differs, possibly owing to a read error. V is TRBV7-7 and J is TRBJ2-5; D call uncertain. Germline V lookup: CDR1 SSHAT, CDR2 FNYEAQ (reference sequence). The CDR3 length is 14 residues. CDR3 in DNA: TGTGCTAGCAGCTTGCACATCAGAGCGGAGACCCAGTACTTC. It encodes CASSLHIRAETQYF.

V usage is TRBV11-3 and J usage is TRBJ2-5; 7 bases are a match to TRBD1. Germline lookup yields CDR1 SGHNT and CDR2 YENEEA. This CDR3 region has 14 residues. Losses at the gene ends were 5 bases for V and 4 bases for J; bases not matched to a gene: 7. The CDR3 sequence: CASSQGVFGETQYF. CDR3 nucleotides: TGTGCCAGCAGCCAGGGGGTTTTCGGAGAGACCCAGTACTTC.

The rearrangement uses TRBV19 and TRBJ2-4, with 7 bases lining up with TRBD1. CDR3 size: 16 residues. The ends lost 8 bases at V and 1 base at J; junction bases unmatched: 11. Per the germline V gene, CDR1 is LNHDA and CDR2 is SQIVND (reference sequence). The CDR3 bases are TGTGCCAGTTCGAGCGGTACAGGGGTTGCCAAAAACATTCAGTACTTC. Translation gives CASSSGTGVAKNIQYF.

The CDR3 spells CASSQVIGTGELFF. For the CDR3, the DNA is TGTGCCAGCAGCCAAGTGATCGGGACCGGGGAGCTGTTTTTT. This chain joins TRBV14 and TRBJ2-2; D not resolved. Looked up from germline, CDR1 is SGHDN and CDR2 is FVKESK. The CDR3 totals 14 residues. V lost 1 base to trimming and J lost 5 bases, with 8 bases between them.

The gene calls are TRBV6-1 and TRBJ1-6; D gene uncertain. The germline V gene has CDR1 MNHNS and CDR2 SASEGT. There are 14 residues in the CDR3. Trimming removed 6 bases from V and 0 bases from J, with 6 bases in between. CDR3 nucleotide sequence: TGTGCCAGCAGCGCTAGCTCCTATAATTCACCCCTCCACTTT. Translating gives CASSASSYNSPLHF.

This clone has only a few counts. This rearrangement joins TRBV6-6 to TRBJ1-3, with unresolved D. The CDR3 contains 16 residues. V was trimmed by 5 bases and J by 1 base, leaving 15 bases between them. In germline, CDR1 is MNHNY, CDR2 SVGAGI (reference sequence). CDR3 coding DNA: TGTGCCAGCAGTCCCGAGGGTAGGAGATCTGGAAACACCATATATTTT. It is translated as CASSPEGRRSGNTIYF.

V usage is TRBV6-1 and J usage is TRBJ1-4, with 7 bases matching TRBD1. CDR1 is MNHNS and CDR2 is SASEGT in the germline V gene. This CDR3 spans 14 amino acids. J was trimmed by 6 bases and V by 6 bases; bases with no gene match: 7. The CDR3 loop reads CASRRDSRHEKLFF. Written as DNA, the CDR3 is TGTGCCAGCAGGAGGGACAGCCGCCATGAAAAACTGTTTTTT.